What follows are 20 T cell receptor beta chains derived from one specimen sequenced in a study of identifying expanded T cells in peripheral blood. The assay was immunoSEQ multiplex PCR, and TCRdb's table has in-frame clones only and misses some. The data hold 100,000 to 150,000 clones, with about 80% observed a single time. The sequencing input was blood. The receptors shown here come from a person aged 18 to 69 in good health.

The chain has TRBV13 and TRBJ2-1, with TRBD1 matching over 11 bases. Per the germline V gene, CDR1 is PRHDT and CDR2 is FYEKMQ (reference sequence). This CDR3 has 17 residues. The J segment lost 8 bases and the V segment lost 5 bases, leaving 14 bases of the junction unmatched. The CDR3 spells CASSGTEGDRGIDEQFF. The CDR3 DNA reads TGTGCCAGCAGCGGCACTGAGGGGGACAGGGGGATAGATGAGCAGTTCTTC.

This sequence joins TRBV7-9 and TRBJ1-4, with D maybe TRBD1 (6 bases). The germline V gene has CDR1 SEHNR and CDR2 FQNEAQ (reference sequence). The CDR3 is made up of 16 amino acids. V was cut by 2 bases and J by 8 bases, with 18 bases left in between. The DNA for the CDR3 is TGTGCCAGCAGCTTAACTGGACAGCTGCGAGAGGAAAAACTGTTTTTT. Its protein product is CASSLTGQLREEKLFF.

The rearrangement links TRBV10-3 to TRBJ2-7; no firm D call. This CDR3 is 17 amino acids long. Germline CDR1 reads ENHRY; CDR2 reads SYGVKD. With 1 base removed from V and 5 bases from J, the gap between germline ends came to 21 bases. The DNA of the CDR3 is TGTGCCATCAGTGAGTACCAACCACGTCAGGTTTCCCACGAGCAGTACTTC. It translates to CAISEYQPRQVSHEQYF.

V is TRBV18 and J is TRBJ2-7, with 7 bases matching TRBD2. J gave up 8 bases and V 3 bases, and 16 bases lay outside the gene matches. Germline-derived CDR1 and CDR2 are KGHSH and LQKENI. The CDR3 runs to 16 residues. CDR3 amino acids: CASSPEPGPGGHQQYF. In DNA, the CDR3 is TGTGCCAGCTCACCCGAACCCGGGCCGGGAGGTCACCAGCAGTACTTC.

The chain carries TRBV6-1 and TRBJ2-6, with D maybe TRBD2 (6 bases). Trimming stripped 4 bases from V and 2 bases from J, with 9 bases between. CDR1 and CDR2 from the germline V gene are MNHNS and SASEGT. The CDR3 length is 15 residues. CDR3 amino acids: CASSARETGANVLTF. CDR3 DNA sequence: TGTGCCAGCAGTGCGCGGGAAACTGGGGCCAACGTCCTGACTTTC.

The chain has TRBV11-2 and TRBJ1-4; a possible D gene is TRBD1 (6 bases). The CDR3 spans 15 residues. Germline V gene data show CDR1 as SGHAT and CDR2 as FQNNGV. V gave up 5 bases and J gave up 5 bases, with 15 bases separating them. The CDR3 DNA sequence: TGTGCCAGCAGCCCCGCGTGGACAGTCAATGAAAAACTGTTTTTT. Translation: CASSPAWTVNEKLFF.

The V and J genes are TRBV7-9 and TRBJ2-7; 8 bases are shared with TRBD1. The V gene end was trimmed by 4 bases and the J gene end by 5 bases; junction bases not matched to a gene: 7. The CDR3 contains 14 residues. Per germline, CDR1 SEHNR and CDR2 FQNEAQ (reference sequence). CDR3 protein: CASSSSGGEDEQYF. The CDR3 DNA reads TGTGCCAGCAGCTCCTCAGGGGGCGAGGACGAGCAGTACTTC.

The rearrangement uses TRBV4-1 and TRBJ1-4; a possible D gene is TRBD1 (6 bases). The V end was cut by 0 bases, the J end by 3 bases, with 8 bases between. There are 15 residues in the CDR3. The germline CDR1 and CDR2 sequences are MGHRA and YSYEKL. The DNA for the CDR3 is TGCGCCAGCAGCCAAGATCGGGGGCCTAATGAAAAACTGTTTTTT. Residues: CASSQDRGPNEKLFF.

This clone was counted only a few times. The chain recombines TRBV7-9 with TRBJ2-7; D remains unclear. Germline V gives CDR1 SEHNR, CDR2 FQNEAQ (reference sequence). This CDR3 has 13 amino acids. Trimming removed 5 bases at V and 7 bases at J, with 15 bases between. The CDR3 DNA reads TGTGCCAGCAGCCGCGGTGGGTGGGATGAGCAGTACTTC. It codes for CASSRGGWDEQYF.

The V call is TRBV5-6, the J call TRBJ1-6; TRBD1 matches 8 bases. CDR3 length equals 15 residues. The germline V gene encodes CDR1 SGHDT and CDR2 YYEEEE. V lost 5 bases, J lost 7 bases, and 8 bases stayed unmatched. The CDR3 here is CASSWDRMLNSPLHF. The CDR3 DNA follows: TGTGCCAGCAGTTGGGACAGGATGTTGAATTCACCCCTCCACTTT.

This rearrangement joins TRBV6-5 to TRBJ2-5; 9 bases map to TRBD1. Trimming at V came to 6 bases and at J to 1 base, leaving 6 bases not matched to a gene. The germline V gene encodes CDR1 MNHEY and CDR2 SVGAGI. The CDR3 loop spans 15 amino acids. CDR3 DNA: TGTGCCAGCAGCTATGGGACAGGGCGCCAAGAGACCCAGTACTTC. Translating it yields CASSYGTGRQETQYF.

The chain employs TRBV13 and TRBJ2-7, with a possible D match to TRBD1 (5 bases). The germline gives CDR1 PRHDT, CDR2 FYEKMQ (reference sequence). The CDR3 spans 15 residues. The V and J ends lost 5 bases and 2 bases respectively, with 16 bases between them. The CDR3 sequence is CASSVLNRPPYEQYF. The CDR3 coding sequence is TGTGCCAGCAGCGTATTAAACAGGCCCCCCTACGAGCAGTACTTC.

This clone has just a few counts. This chain uses TRBV2 with TRBJ1-1; 10 positions agree with TRBD1. V lost 6 bases, J lost 8 bases, and 0 bases stayed unmatched. The CDR3 consists of 11 residues. The germline V gene encodes CDR1 SNHLY and CDR2 FYNNEI. The CDR3, as DNA: TGTGCCAGCAGGACAGGGGGCGAAGCTTTCTTT. It is translated as CASRTGGEAFF.

This sequence joins TRBV20-1 and TRBJ1-4, with D hard to call. V lost 6 bases and J lost 5, with 7 bases in between. CDR1 is DFQATT and CDR2 is SNEGSKA in the germline V gene (reference sequence). The length of the CDR3 is 11 residues. For the CDR3, the DNA is TGCAGTGCCGAATGGAATGAAAAACTGTTTTTT. Protein product: CSAEWNEKLFF.

The rearrangement links TRBV5-1 to TRBJ2-7, with D perhaps TRBD1 (5 bases). The germline gives CDR1 SGHRS, CDR2 YFSETQ. Trimming removed 0 bases from V and 1 base from J, with 8 bases in between. The CDR3 covers 14 residues. The CDR3 here is CASSLGDSSYEQYF. The CDR3 DNA reads TGCGCCAGCAGCTTGGGTGACAGTTCCTACGAGCAGTACTTC.

The chain carries TRBV27 and TRBJ2-7; TRBD1 is a possible D gene (5 bases). Trimming left V 0 bases short and J 7 bases short, with 7 bases between. The CDR3 runs 12 residues. CDR1 is MNHEY and CDR2 is SMNVEV in the germline V gene (reference sequence). The CDR3: CASSLSGAEQYF. The DNA of the CDR3 is TGTGCCAGCAGTTTATCAGGGGCAGAGCAGTACTTC.

The V and J genes are TRBV27 and TRBJ1-2, with a possible D match to TRBD1 (6 bases). This CDR3 has 14 amino acids. The V and J ends lost 4 bases and 4 bases respectively, with 13 bases between them. Germline CDR1 is MNHEY and CDR2 is SMNVEV (reference sequence). For the CDR3, the DNA is TGTGCCAGCAGTTCCACAGGGCTGACCTATGGCTACACCTTC. Protein: CASSSTGLTYGYTF.

V gene TRBV7-9 combines with J gene TRBJ1-1, with D uncertain. This CDR3 is 14 amino acids long. CDR1 is SEHNR and CDR2 is FQNEAQ in the germline V gene (reference sequence). V was pared by 1 base and J by 6 bases, with 12 bases between. The CDR3 DNA reads as TGTGCCAGCAGCTTAGGCGTAGAGGACCCTGAAGCTTTCTTT. Translated: CASSLGVEDPEAFF.

Here the CDR3 reads CASSFSSGFAREQYF. Here the CDR3 DNA reads TGTGCCAGCAGCTTTAGTTCTGGGTTCGCCCGGGAGCAGTACTTC. The chain joins TRBV7-9 to TRBJ2-7; D gene uncertain. Trimming removed 3 bases at V and 7 bases at J, with 19 bases between. CDR1 and CDR2 (germline): SEHNR, FQNEAQ (reference sequence). The CDR3 length is 15 residues.

The chain uses TRBV25-1 and TRBJ2-7, with TRBD1 matching over 8 bases. Germline trimming cut 7 bases from V and 3 bases from J; bases unmatched to any gene: 8. The CDR3 extends over 14 amino acids. CDR1 and CDR2 (germline): MGHDK, SYGVNS. The CDR3 DNA is TGTGCCAGCACTCCGACAGGGGACCACTACGAGCAGTACTTC. This sequence encodes CASTPTGDHYEQYF.